The T cell receptor beta chain described here comes from a study of T-cell memory formation after mild COVID-19. The CDR3 consists of 14 residues. V was clipped by 5 bases and J by 3 bases; unmatched bases: 5. Looked up from germline, CDR1 is SNHLY and CDR2 is FYNNEI. In its sample, this clonotype was seen many times. What it binds is unknown. One entry per CDR3 protein, called by TCRdb with MiXCR from the 5' RACE reads. The sample carries a few hundred thousand distinct CDR3 sequences, roughly 19% recorded once. The study's findings and limits: Most CD4+ clones that shrank were in CM and EM, while CD8+ ones turned up in EMRA. Within pre-infection memory, some responding clones were found, suggesting cross-reactive memory joined.

The chain couples TRBV2 to TRBJ2-3, with 7 bases aligning to TRBD2. Sequenced sample: PBMCs or a T cell subset sorted from them (not recorded which). The sequence was collected from a man aged 18-30 years who had mild COVID-19 (a few samples of this study predate the infection). Cell type and time point are not known. The CDR3 nucleotides are TGTGCCAGCAGTTGGCGGACTAGAACAGATACGCAGTATTTT. It encodes CASSWRTRTDTQYF.